Following are 2 T cell receptor beta chains from one sample sequenced in a study of metastatic and nonmetastatic thyroid tumors. Patients underwent thyroid surgery, and none had received any treatment before it. Using MiXCR, TCRdb re-called clones from the PCR reads. The table lists tens of thousands of clones, approximately 10% of them singletons. Sequencing was done on a sample of blood. These receptors were taken from a female donor with papillary thyroid cancer or a benign thyroid nodule (not recorded which). Some clones in this sample may be carry-over from other donors' samples.

As concerns this clone: Since a much larger clone is just one base distant, this may be a read error. The genes are TRBV7-3 and TRBJ2-3; 7 nucleotides agree with TRBD1. The trim removed 5 bases at V and 1 base at J, leaving 9 bases unmatched. Germline V lookup: CDR1 SGHTA, CDR2 FQGTGA. The length of the CDR3 is 16 residues. CDR3 sequence (DNA): TGTGCCAGCAGCGGAAAGGGGGCTGAAGGCACAGATACGCAGTATTTT. Residues: CASSGKGAEGTDTQYF.

This clone was detected ten times or more. The chain joins TRBV19 to TRBJ1-5; D possibly corresponds to TRBD1 (6 bases). The CDR3 loop spans 15 amino acids. Germline V CDR1 and CDR2: LNHDA, SQIVND (reference sequence). Trimming removed 3 bases at V and 1 base at J, with 10 bases between. The CDR3 loop is CASSIHRESNQPQHF. The CDR3 region has the DNA TGTGCCAGTAGTATTCACAGGGAAAGCAATCAGCCCCAGCATTTT.